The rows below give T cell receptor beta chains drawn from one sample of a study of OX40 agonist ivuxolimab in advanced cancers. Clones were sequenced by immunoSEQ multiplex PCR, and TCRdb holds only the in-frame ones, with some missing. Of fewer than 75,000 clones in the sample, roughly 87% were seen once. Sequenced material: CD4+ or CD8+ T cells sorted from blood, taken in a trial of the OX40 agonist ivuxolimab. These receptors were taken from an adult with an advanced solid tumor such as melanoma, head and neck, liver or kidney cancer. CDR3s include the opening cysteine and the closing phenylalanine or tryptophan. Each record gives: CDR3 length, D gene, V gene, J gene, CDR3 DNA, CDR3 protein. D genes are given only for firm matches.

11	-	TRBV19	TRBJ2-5	TGTGCCAGTAGGGCCAGGGAGACCCAGTACTTC	CASRARETQYF
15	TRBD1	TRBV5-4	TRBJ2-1	TGTGCCAGCAGGCTGGACAGGGGGCTTGTCAATGAGCAGTTCTTC	CASRLDRGLVNEQFF
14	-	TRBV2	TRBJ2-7	TGTGCCAGCACAATAGAAACGGGAAGCTACGAGCAGTACTTC	CASTIETGSYEQYF
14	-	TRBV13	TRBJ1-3	TGTGCCAGCAGCGTCAGGGTTGGCGGAAACACCATATATTTT	CASSVRVGGNTIYF
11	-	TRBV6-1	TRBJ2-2	TGTGCCTCCAGGAACACCGGGGAGCTGTTTTTT	CASRNTGELFF
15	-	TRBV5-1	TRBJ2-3	TGCGCCAGCAGCTTGTTATATGGTCGACAAGATACGCAGTATTTT	CASSLLYGRQDTQYF
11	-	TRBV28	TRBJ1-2	TGTGCCAGCAGATTAGGGACTGGCTACACCTTC	CASRLGTGYTF
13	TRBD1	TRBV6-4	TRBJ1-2	TGTGCCAGCAGACAGACAGGGGGAGGAGGCTACACCTTC	CASRQTGGGGYTF
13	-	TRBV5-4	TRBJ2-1	TGTGCCAGCAGCTTGAAAAGGGGTAATGAGCAGTTCTTC	CASSLKRGNEQFF
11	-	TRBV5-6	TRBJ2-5	TGTGCCAGCAGCTTGTTGGAGACCCAGTACTTC	CASSLLETQYF
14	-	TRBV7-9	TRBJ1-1	TGTGCCAGCAGCTTAGAAGGGGTAAGGGCTGAAGCTTTCTTT	CASSLEGVRAEAFF
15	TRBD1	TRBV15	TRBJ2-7	TGTGCCACCAGCAGAACCGGGACAGAGCCTAGCGAGCAGTACTTC	CATSRTGTEPSEQYF
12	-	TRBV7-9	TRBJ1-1	TGTGCCAGCAGGCCCGGGGTGGATGAAGCTTTCTTT	CASRPGVDEAFF
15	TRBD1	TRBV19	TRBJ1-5	TGTGCCAGTCGGGAAATACAGGGGACACCTAGGGCCCAGCATTTT	CASREIQGTPRAQHF
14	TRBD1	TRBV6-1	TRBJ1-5	TGTGCCAGCAAGGAGACAGGGGCCAATCAGCCCCAGCATTTT	CASKETGANQPQHF
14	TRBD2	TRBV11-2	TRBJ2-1	TGTGCCAGCAGCCGGACTAGCGGGAGAGATGAGCAGTTCTTC	CASSRTSGRDEQFF
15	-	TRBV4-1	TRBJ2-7	TGCGCCAGCAGTTTCCCGGGACTCCATCCCCCCGAGCAGTACTTC	CASSFPGLHPPEQYF